This T cell receptor (beta chain) was sequenced during a study of T cells expressing NK-cell markers. Study outcomes and limitations: Whether the expanded NKG2C+ T cell clones recognized HCMV remained unclear.

For each CDR3 protein, TCRdb gives one entry from its re-call of the 5' RACE reads, without DNA. Found here are fewer than 300,000 distinct CDR3 sequences; the top ten clones hold roughly 4.2%. This CDR3 spans 16 amino acids. Germline values: CDR1 SGHTA, CDR2 FQGTGA. With respect to this clonotype: What it binds is unknown.

Sample: blood T cells: a sorted CD56 or NKG2C T cell subset, CD4+ or CD8+ T cells, or bulk PBMC T cells (not recorded which). The receptor was derived from a woman between 18 and 75 years old in good health. The rearrangement links TRBV7-3 to TRBJ1-4; TCRdb gives TRBD1 as the D gene, but with no DNA this cannot be confirmed. This CDR3 is CASSPPGEPPMEKLFF.